This T cell receptor (beta chain) was captured by sequencing in a study of cytomegalovirus exposure and HLA in healthy donors. The study ran its PCR with 60 Vbeta and 13 Jbeta primers. Assay used: immunoSEQ multiplex PCR; TCRdb lists only in-frame clones, some missing. The sample gives around 120,000 clones, 80% to 85% of which show up once; less than 0.75% is in the top ten. Sequencing was done on a sample of PBMCs. This TCR was recovered from a young man in good health and CMV-seronegative.

The CDR3 protein is CASSLRTPNEAFF. The CDR3 DNA is TGTGCCAGCAGCTTACGGACACCAAATGAAGCTTTCTTT. The chain links TRBV7-8 to TRBJ1-1; D possibly corresponds to TRBD1 (5 bases). V shed 2 bases and J shed 7 bases, with 11 bases lying between them. This CDR3 region has 13 residues. Germline loops: CDR1 SGHVS, CDR2 FQNEAQ. The whole variable domain, remainder taken from reference TRBV7-8 and TRBJ1-1, is GAGVSQSPRYKVAKRGQDVALRCDPISGHVSLFWYQQALGQGPEFLTYFQNEAQLDKSGLPSDRFFAERPEGSVSTLKIQRTQQEDSAVYLCASSLRTPNEAFFGQGTRLTVV.